This is a list of T cell receptor beta chains from one sample in a study of breast tumors, draining lymph nodes, adjacent tissues. TCRdb reprocessed the multiplex PCR reads via MiXCR and lists one record per CDR3 protein. The data contain some 170,000 distinct CDR3 sequences, more than 25% of them seen just once; the ten biggest clones take up around 4%. Sample: axillary lymph node tissue. These receptors originate from a female donor with breast cancer. Some clones in this sample may be carry-over from other donors' samples. Each CDR3 is given with its conserved first and last residue. A D gene is named only where the DNA matches it firmly. The size field is filled for only some rows; it gives once, few, many or a size class.

>TRBV20-1|TRBJ2-1|TRBD2|.
CSASKPGLAAEQFF
TGCAGTGCCAGTAAACCGGGACTAGCGGCTGAGCAGTTTTTC
>TRBV6-5|TRBJ1-3|.|.
CASRHPVGILSGNTIYF
TGTGCCAGCAGGCACCCCGTTGGCATCCTCTCTGGAAACACCATATATTTT
>TRBV24-1|TRBJ1-2|.|few
CATSVPFRVAIFLCANYGYTF
TGTGCCACCAGTGTCCCTTTTAGAGTGGCTATATTCTTATGTGCTAACTATGGCTACACCTTC
>TRBV24-1|TRBJ2-7|TRBD2|many
CATSDEGTSGTYEQYF
TGTGCCACCAGTGACGAAGGGACTAGCGGGACGTACGAGCAGTACTTC
>TRBV12-3/TRBV12-4|TRBJ2-7|.|many
CASSLVDSPYEQYF
TGTGCCAGCAGTTTAGTGGACAGCCCCTACGAGCAGTACTTC
>TRBV29-1|TRBJ2-2|.|many
CSGRRSGYTGELFF
TGCAGCGGTCGTCGGTCAGGTTACACCGGGGAGCTGTTTTTT
>TRBV10-2|TRBJ2-7|.|.
CTSSGSRSTSSYGQYF
TGCACCAGCAGTGGCTCTAGAAGCACTTCGAGCTACGGGCAGTACTTC
>TRBV6-2/TRBV6-3|TRBJ2-2|TRBD2|many
CAIWEGGANTGELFF
TGTGCCATTTGGGAGGGAGGGGCGAACACCGGGGAGCTGTTTTTT
>TRBV5-1|TRBJ2-7|.|many
CASSSQASTYEQYF
TGCGCCAGCAGCTCGCAGGCATCCACCTACGAGCAGTACTTC
>TRBV7-2|TRBJ1-5|TRBD1|.
CASSLIVGGGTQHF
TGTGCCAGCAGCTTAATTGTCGGAGGGGGCACTCAGCATTTT